This TCR beta chain was profiled in a study of response to subunit inactivated influenza vaccine. Regarding the study as a whole: The authors offered the suggestion that each seasonal influenza vaccination recruits few new T cells.

There are a few counts of this clonotype. As yet, its antigen is unknown. Germline V lookup: CDR1 MGHDK, CDR2 SYGVNS. The CDR3 has 15 amino acids. V lost 3 bases to trimming and J lost 2 bases; unmatched junction nucleotides: 3. Via MiXCR, TCRdb re-called the RT-PCR reads, giving one row per CDR3 protein. The sample includes hundreds of thousands of distinct CDR3 sequences, more than 11% of them seen just once. The sample was PBMCs from blood, taken around 15 days before vaccination. V gene TRBV25-1 combines with J gene TRBJ2-7; 11 bases align to TRBD2. The sequence came from a man aged 45-65 years who received an inactivated influenza vaccine. The CDR3 DNA reads as TGTGCCAGCAGTGACTCACTAGCGGGAGCCTACGAGCAGTACTTC. Encoded protein: CASSDSLAGAYEQYF.